This is a list of T cell receptor beta chains from one sample in a study of blood T cell repertoires in COVID-19. The data were produced by immunoSEQ multiplex PCR, yet TCRdb's version contains in-frame clones alone and is incomplete. This sample has 350,000 or so clones, with around 90% found just once. Sample: peripheral blood. Source of these receptors: a woman aged 55-69 years with COVID-19, enrolled during active disease. Each CDR3 is given with its conserved first and last residue. A D gene is named only where the DNA matches it firmly. Some rows have no size entry. The others give once, few or many, or a class for an expanded clone.

size,D,length,V,J,DNA,CDR3
NA,TRBD1,14,TRBV6-5,TRBJ1-3,TGTGCCAGCAGTTCACAGGGGGCTGGAAACACCATATATTTT,CASSSQGAGNTIYF
NA,TRBD1,13,TRBV18,TRBJ1-5,TGTGCCAGCTCAGAAACAGGGGATCAGCCCCAGCATTTT,CASSETGDQPQHF
NA,TRBD1,14,TRBV30,TRBJ1-3,TGTGCCTGGAGTACCGGGACAGGGAGAAACACCATATATTTT,CAWSTGTGRNTIYF
NA,NA,11,TRBV10-3,TRBJ2-1,TGTGCCATCAGTGAGCTCAATGAGCAGTTCTTC,CAISELNEQFF
NA,NA,11,TRBV20-1,TRBJ1-4,TGCAGTGCCCTGCTCGGGGAAAAACTGTTTTTT,CSALLGEKLFF
NA,NA,15,TRBV6-5,TRBJ1-5,TGTGCCAGCAGACCCTTCGGCCGGGGCAATCAGCCCCAGCATTTT,CASRPFGRGNQPQHF
few,NA,14,TRBV27,TRBJ2-1,TGTGCCAGCAGTTCACTCCGGGATAAAAATGAGCAGTTCTTC,CASSSLRDKNEQFF
NA,NA,15,TRBV5-1,TRBJ1-6,TGCGCCAGCAGCTTGGGCGGGAACCCTAATTCACCCCTCCACTTT,CASSLGGNPNSPLHF
NA,TRBD1,13,TRBV10-3,TRBJ1-1,TGTGCCATTGAACAGGGGATAAACACTGAAGCTTTCTTT,CAIEQGINTEAFF
NA,NA,14,TRBV6-5,TRBJ1-4,TGTGCCAGCAGTACACAGGTCGGTAATGAAAAACTGTTTTTT,CASSTQVGNEKLFF
NA,NA,11,TRBV6-5,TRBJ1-1,TGTGCCAGCAGCGGGTACACTGAAGCTTTCTTT,CASSGYTEAFF
NA,NA,14,TRBV6-5,TRBJ1-2,TGTGCCAGCAGTTACAGGCAGGGATCCCCTGGCTACACCTTC,CASSYRQGSPGYTF
NA,NA,16,TRBV11-2,TRBJ1-2,TGTGCCAGCAGCTTAGTTAAAGTCGGCAGGTCAGGCGGCTACACCTTC,CASSLVKVGRSGGYTF
NA,TRBD1,15,TRBV6-5,TRBJ1-3,TGTGCCAGCAGTTACTCGAGACAGGGGCAGGACACCATATATTTT,CASSYSRQGQDTIYF
NA,NA,13,TRBV19,TRBJ1-1,TGTGCCAGTAGCGGACAGTTAGGCACTGAAGCTTTCTTT,CASSGQLGTEAFF
NA,NA,16,TRBV7-3,TRBJ1-5,TGTGCCAGCAGCTTAAGTTTGGGACTCAGCAATCAGCCCCAGCATTTT,CASSLSLGLSNQPQHF
once,TRBD1,18,TRBV5-1,TRBJ1-1,TGCGCCAGCAGCAAGACTCCGGGACAGGGGGTGACGAACACTGAAGCTTTCTTT,CASSKTPGQGVTNTEAFF
NA,NA,12,TRBV30,TRBJ1-4,TGTGCCTGTGGGGGGATTCGTGAAAAACTGTTTTTT,CACGGIREKLFF